The TCR beta chain described here comes from a study of cytomegalovirus exposure and HLA in healthy donors (TCRdb year 2017). General notes on the study: An earlier analysis of some 550 of the donors reported roughly 300 Gb of sequence data and some 120 million unique TCR beta sequences from about 179 million T cells. About 330 gigabases of sequencing data and approximately 91 million unique TCR sequences made up an early release that covered several hundred HLA-typed donors. The genetic ancestry cluster associated with self-reported Caucasian donors included about 81% of the 398 genotyped donors. The study aimed to test whether cataloging public T cell receptors could reveal signatures of past pathogen exposure. The study profiled the T cell repertoires of about 720 subjects by immunosequencing and related them to cytomegalovirus serostatus. In addition to the first cohort of around 670 subjects, a separate validation cohort of some 120 different subjects was used. The study combined high-throughput TCR immunosequencing, statistical association of individual TCRs with disease status, and machine learning to predict cytomegalovirus infection status. A later analysis re-examined previously published TCR beta repertoires from 500 to 700 donors and added high-resolution HLA genotyping to investigate patterns of TCR occurrence. The later analysis used no new phenotypic data to find candidate immune exposures, relying instead on TCR beta sequences and their occurrence across donors. To decide whether each TCR beta V gene segment behaved as functional or pseudogenic, an earlier analysis of nearly 600 of the donors relied on high-throughput TCR beta sequencing. Donor age, sex, ethnicity and CMV serostatus were compiled together with the repertoire data. A later genetic analysis used genome-wide SNP genotypes for about 65% of the roughly 700 donors, treating that subset as a discovery cohort. All discovery cohort repertoires had been generated on a single sequencing platform. HLA typing included class I and class II loci at four-digit resolution. Typing coverage varied by locus: roughly 620-630 donors for A, B, C, DRB1 and DQB1; approximately 520 for DQA1; about 570 for DPA1; approximately 490 for DPB1. A few DR-DQ haplotypes were handled as single units for association and clustering because linkage in the cohort was strong. On average, over 200,000 unique TCR beta nucleotide sequences were sequenced per donor among 398 genotyped donors of the cohort, with about 17% of those sequences being non-productive.

The method was the immunoSEQ multiplex PCR assay. For the multiplex PCR, a mixture combining 60 forward primers for TCR Vbeta segments and 13 reverse primers for TCR Jbeta segments was used. Amplification of the CDR3 region of rearranged TCR beta genes was performed with a multiplex PCR assay on genomic DNA. The amplified TCR beta libraries were sequenced on the Illumina HiSeq System as 87-base-pair reads. The original methods were these. A later analysis tallied some 79 million unique TCR beta chains across the 600 to 700 repertoires, and roughly 11 million of those chains were shared by two or more donors. A nearest-neighbor algorithm error-corrected the raw reads and collapsed the reads into unique sequences, merging closely related sequences to remove PCR and sequencing errors. Alignment of CDR3 sequences to IMGT reference sequences was used to assign V, D and J gene segments. Each retained sequence needed at least a six-nucleotide match to both a V gene segment and a J gene segment. Rearrangements were classified as productive when the CDR3 lacked stop codons and remained in frame with V and J, and all other rearrangements were classified as non-productive. CDR3 was defined according to IMGT convention as the region running from the second conserved V-encoded cysteine to the conserved J-encoded phenylalanine. Sequences without an unambiguous match to a single V gene segment were excluded from the earlier analysis of approximately 600 of the donors. An earlier analysis of several hundred of the donors called V segments functional above 56.7% productive rearrangements and segregating when the between-donor standard deviation exceeded 5%. A statistical classification framework was built for diagnosing cytomegalovirus status from the catalog of TCR beta chain sequences. In a later analysis, V and J genes were assigned by comparing TCR nucleotide sequences against IMGT/GENE-DB human TR gene sequences. In a later analysis, CDR3 sequences and most-parsimonious VDJ recombination scenarios were assigned using the TCRdist pipeline. A later analysis defined each TCR beta chain by its CDR3 amino acid sequence plus V-gene family, and excluded reads lacking a unique V-gene family. A later analysis removed 592 highly shared, low-generation-probability nucleotide sequences to deal with suspected cross-contamination and a sequencing artifact. A later analysis calculated a clonal expansion index for each public chain from normalized within-repertoire ranks of inferred template counts. Generation probabilities in a later analysis came from a VDJ recombination model fitted to out-of-frame rearrangements, and those results were checked against IGoR. A later analysis scored TCR-TCR, TCR-HLA and TCR-CMV co-occurrence with hypergeometric tests, applying a repertoire-size bias correction to TCR pairs. In a later analysis, false discovery rates were estimated by permuting HLA or CMV assignments 20 times. In a later analysis, co-occurring TCRs were grouped using DBSCAN, and TCRdist sequence similarity was added for clustering within HLA-allele-positive subsets. Repertoires with fewer than 30,000 or more than 120,000 public chains were left out of co-occurrence clustering, as were several repertoires with anomalous nucleotide sharing. TCRdb mirrors the immuneACCESS table, restricted to in-frame sequences. Some clones are absent from its copies; in checked studies, under half trace to an unresolved V gene, and the reason for the others is unknown. The D gene and trimming were derived from the DNA, and the V and J assignments and clone size from that table. The sample yields more than 95,000 clones; 75% to 85% were counted once. Jointly, the top ten make up 1.9% of the sample.

As for this clone: Its antigen specificity is not known. Base qualities are missing; no much larger clone stands one base away.

In total, around 600 healthy bone marrow donors made up the cohort. All cohort members were sampled while nominally healthy, although unrecorded immune exposures were likely present. The donor was CMV seronegative and belonged to the group of around 350 seronegative cohort members. Every donor gave a peripheral blood sample, and the peripheral blood mononuclear cells from that sample were used for TCR beta sequencing. Genomic DNA extraction from the blood cell samples was performed with the Qiagen DNeasy Blood Extraction Kit. CDR1 and CDR2, looked up from the germline V gene, are MNHEY and SVGAGI. Relative to germline, V is 5 bases shorter and J is 0 bases shorter, with 11 bases between their ends. The CDR3 runs 15 residues from the cysteine to the phenylalanine. Only the CDR3 portion is preserved as DNA: 45 bases, with reading frame beginning at the first base. The research as a whole found: Over 15 rarely observed V segments, including chromosome 9 orphons, were excluded from the earlier analysis of some 590 of the donors because counts were too low. When HLA alleles, especially DR and DQ, strongly co-occurred, attributing TCR associations to individual alleles was difficult. The classifier was reported to diagnose cytomegalovirus status with high specificity and sensitivity in both the original cohort and the validation cohort. Only TCR beta chains were sequenced in this cohort, and the absence of alpha or paired-chain data limited detectable features. In a later genetic analysis, fewer N-insertions in productive TCRs were reported among donors in an Asian-associated ancestry cluster than the approximately 710-donor mean. The study listed 150 to 200 TCR beta chains as associated with cytomegalovirus. A further reported finding was that TCR beta sequences accurately predicted the HLA-A and HLA-B alleles for most subjects in the first cohort. Specific HLA alleles were associated with 16,951 TCR beta sequences at a false discovery rate of 0.05 in a later analysis. In vitro tests confirmed that a few of the cytomegalovirus-associated TCR beta chains recognize cytomegalovirus antigens. A later analysis found that HLA-associated TCR beta chains were more clonally expanded and had lower generation probabilities than equally common non-associated chains. While some public TCRs were present in many individuals, most TCR sequences turned up only very rarely across donors. Some IMGT-functional V segments, including TRBV6-2 and TRBV6-3, could not be distinguished by the 87-base-pair reads and were therefore excluded. The authors suggested that the approach could potentially be extended to other disease states and immunological phenotypes. In a later analysis, the rate of TCR association differed among HLA loci, with DRB1 alleles having the most associated TCRs and HLA-C alleles having the fewest. The sequencing pipeline was judged likely to have produced a cluster of highly shared sequence variants as a technical artifact. Because some donors lacked HLA typing at each locus, the association tests relied only on the typed subset. Correlated functional status among segregating V segments might be attributable to linkage disequilibrium, but an unknown experimental factor could not be ruled out. The presence/absence analyses assumed that sequencing depth was roughly uniform across donors, and that assumption may not be true. In a later analysis, several top co-occurrence clusters were reported to appear linked to parvovirus B19, influenza, CMV and Epstein-Barr virus. Most CMV-associated TCR beta chains appeared to be HLA-restricted in a later analysis, and the HLA associations seemed to be driven largely by CMV exposure. In an earlier analysis of some 640 of the donors, most TCR beta V segments were observed in productive rearrangements about 87% or about 30% of the time, broadly matching IMGT annotations. CMV serostatus was the only immune exposure information available for the cohort. V-gene and J-gene trimming of TCR beta chains was associated with a missense DCLRE1C variant in a later genetic analysis, and the association was replicated in an independent cohort.

The sequence was obtained from a man aged 50-60 years in good health and CMV-seronegative. This chain joins TRBV6-5 to TRBJ1-3; the D gene is perhaps TRBD1, from 6 matching bases. Sequencing was performed on PBMCs. CDR3 region: CASSLTGFSGNTIYF. The DNA sequence follows: TGTGCCAGCAGTCTTACAGGGTTCTCTGGAAACACCATATATTTT.